This is a list of T cell receptor beta chains from one sample in a study of T cell repertoires in cytomegalovirus infection. TCRdb reanalysed the reads using MiXCR and keeps one entry per CDR3 protein. The repertoire has about 340,000 distinct CDR3 sequences, almost 30% of them found once; the top ten carry around 20%. No antigens are known for them. The specimen was cultured PBMCs, collected from culture after CMV antigen stimulation. These TCRs come from a human donor in good health (CMV status not recorded). Some clones in this sample may be carry-over from other donors' samples. Each CDR3 is given with its conserved first and last residue. The D gene is left open where the match is weak. Size values are once, few and many counts, or a class for expanded clones, and some rows have none.

V	J	D	size	DNA	CDR3
TRBV5-1	TRBJ2-3	-	-	TGCGCCAGCAGTGCGGCGTCCCGTCCAGATACGCAGTATTTT	CASSAASRPDTQYF
TRBV7-2	TRBJ2-5	TRBD2	-	TGTGCCAGCAGCTCTAGACTAGCGGGAGTAATGGAGACCCAGTACTTC	CASSSRLAGVMETQYF
TRBV29-1	TRBJ2-1	TRBD2	-	TGCAGCGTATCGGGAGGGAGCTCCTACAATGAGCAGTTCTTC	CSVSGGSSYNEQFF
TRBV7-4	TRBJ2-2	TRBD2	-	TGTGCCAGCAGCCGGGGACTAGCGGGATCCGCCGGGGAGCTGTTTTTT	CASSRGLAGSAGELFF
TRBV2	TRBJ2-1	-	few	TGTGCCAGCAGTGAAGAAAGGTCTATCGGTGAGCAGTTCTTC	CASSEERSIGEQFF
TRBV19	TRBJ2-7	-	-	TGTGCCACCAGACAGGCCTACGAGCAGTACTTC	CATRQAYEQYF
TRBV27	TRBJ2-3	TRBD1	-	TGTGCCAGCAGTTTAGGGGACAGGGGGCGGGCAGATACGCAGTATTTT	CASSLGDRGRADTQYF
TRBV4-2	TRBJ1-4	-	-	TGTGCCAGCAGCCAAGATTCCCCCAGAGGGCGGGGAAGTGAAAAACTGTTTTTT	CASSQDSPRGRGSEKLFF
TRBV5-6	TRBJ2-7	TRBD2	-	TGTGCCAGCAGCCGGGGCGGACTAGCGGGAGGGAGGAACGAGCAGTACTTC	CASSRGGLAGGRNEQYF
TRBV6-4	TRBJ1-5	TRBD1	few	TGTGCCAGCAGTTTAACCAGGGGGCCAGGGCAGCCCCAGCATTTT	CASSLTRGPGQPQHF
TRBV7-9	TRBJ1-4	-	-	TGTGCCAGCAGCCTGGGACAATACGAAAAACTGTTTTTT	CASSLGQYEKLFF
TRBV7-2	TRBJ1-4	-	few	TGTGCCAGCAGCTTAGGCACAATAGAAGGTGAAAAACTGTTTTTT	CASSLGTIEGEKLFF
TRBV6-5	TRBJ2-7	-	few	TGTGCCAGCAGTTACGGGATCTCCTACGAGCAGTACTTC	CASSYGISYEQYF
TRBV6-1	TRBJ1-4	-	-	TGTGCCAGCAGTGAGATGATAACTCAGGGGAACAATGAAAAACTGTTTTTT	CASSEMITQGNNEKLFF
TRBV5-5	TRBJ1-6	TRBD1	-	TGTGCCAGCAGCTTGAGGTCGACAGGGGATCCGAGCTCCTATAATTCACCCCTCCACTTT	CASSLRSTGDPSSYNSPLHF
TRBV6-5	TRBJ2-1	-	-	TGTGCCAGCAGTTACTCGACGGGAGTGGTTTTCAATGAGCAGTTCTTC	CASSYSTGVVFNEQFF
TRBV7-2	TRBJ2-7	-	-	TGTGCCAGCAGCATGCGGGGTGGAGGACCCTACGAGCAGTACTTC	CASSMRGGGPYEQYF
TRBV2	TRBJ1-2	TRBD1	few	TGTGCCAGCAGTGAAGCGCAACAGGGGTTAAGTGGCTACACCTTC	CASSEAQQGLSGYTF
TRBV10-3	TRBJ2-2	TRBD1	few	TGTGCCATCAAAATGACAGGGGAATACACCGGGGAGCTGTTTTTT	CAIKMTGEYTGELFF
TRBV5-8	TRBJ1-2	-	-	TGTGCCAGCAGCCCGTATCGCGCTAACTATGGCTACACCTTC	CASSPYRANYGYTF
TRBV28	TRBJ2-3	TRBD2	few	TGTGCCAGCAGGGGACTAGCGGGGGGCACCACAGATACGCAGTATTTT	CASRGLAGGTTDTQYF
TRBV28	TRBJ1-5	-	-	TGTGCCAGCAGTTTATCGTGGGCCCAGCATTTT	CASSLSWAQHF
TRBV12-3/TRBV12-4	TRBJ2-7	-	-	TGTGCCAGCAGTAACCGGCCCTTGCCGAATTCGTACGAGCAGTACTTC	CASSNRPLPNSYEQYF
TRBV6-6	TRBJ1-5	TRBD1	-	TGTGCCAGCAGAGCGACAGGGACTCTTCAGCCCCAGCATTTT	CASRATGTLQPQHF
TRBV24-1	TRBJ1-2	-	few	TGTGCCACCAGTGATCGCAGGGCGGACTATGGCTACACCTTC	CATSDRRADYGYTF
TRBV7-6	TRBJ2-5	TRBD1	-	TGTGCCAGCAGCTTAGGAGAGAGGGGGCACGAGACCCAGTACTTC	CASSLGERGHETQYF
TRBV29-1	TRBJ2-6	-	-	TGCAGCGTTGACTCTGGGGCCAACGTCCTGACTTTC	CSVDSGANVLTF
TRBV5-4	TRBJ1-6	-	-	TGTGCCAGCAGCTTGCGTCACAGTTCAAATTCACCCCTCCACTTT	CASSLRHSSNSPLHF
TRBV7-2	TRBJ1-1	-	-	TGTGCCAGCAGCTTAACCCCACAGGTCAACACTGAAGCTTTCTTT	CASSLTPQVNTEAFF
TRBV7-9	TRBJ1-5	TRBD1	few	TGTGCCAGCAGCTTAGGGGACAGGGCAAATCAGCCCCAGCATTTT	CASSLGDRANQPQHF
TRBV27	TRBJ2-2	-	few	TGTGCCAGCGCCCCGGTAATGGGACGGCCGAACACCGGGGAGCTGTTTTTT	CASAPVMGRPNTGELFF
TRBV6-5	TRBJ2-3	TRBD2	-	TGTGCCAGCAGTTTGGGACTAGCGGGGGCTAGCACAGATACGCAGTATTTT	CASSLGLAGASTDTQYF
TRBV28	TRBJ2-3	-	-	TGTGCCAGCACCAGGGTACGACAGGGAGGGGATACGCAGTATTTT	CASTRVRQGGDTQYF
TRBV18	TRBJ1-5	TRBD1	few	TGTGCCAGCTCACCCGGACGGACAGGTGATCAGCCCCAGCATTTT	CASSPGRTGDQPQHF
TRBV14	TRBJ2-1	-	few	TGTGCCAGCGGACTCTCCTACAATGAGCAGTTCTTC	CASGLSYNEQFF
TRBV19	TRBJ1-2	-	few	TGTGCCAGTAGTGCGCGGACCCTGGCCCCCTCTGGCTACACCTTC	CASSARTLAPSGYTF
TRBV12-3/TRBV12-4	TRBJ2-2	-	-	TGTGCCAGCACCTCCGGGACCCTGAACACCGGGGAGCTGTTTTTT	CASTSGTLNTGELFF
TRBV20-1	TRBJ2-3	TRBD2	few	TGCAGTGCTAGAGCCGGGACTAGCGGGACTAGCACAGATACGCAGTATTTT	CSARAGTSGTSTDTQYF